Shown below are 16 T cell receptor beta chains from a single sample sequenced in a study of T cell responses to AZD1222 COVID-19 vaccine. Using immunoSEQ multiplex PCR, the repertoire was profiled, and TCRdb retains in-frame clones only, with some absent. The table has roughly 100,000 clones, 85% to 90% seen once. The input for sequencing was peripheral blood, taken on day 0 of AZD1222 vaccination. Every receptor here comes from an adult in good health.

This rearrangement joins TRBV28 to TRBJ2-5, with 13 bases that match TRBD2. The V gene's germline CDR1 is MDHEN and CDR2 SYDVKM. The ends lost 5 bases at V and 11 bases at J; junction bases unmatched: 8. The CDR3 is 14 amino acids. Here the CDR3 DNA reads TGTGCCAGCAGTCCTAGAGGACTAGCGGGAGTACAGTACTTC. It codes for CASSPRGLAGVQYF.

CDR3 coding DNA: TGTGCCAGCAGTACATCCGGACGGAGCTACGAGCAGTACTTC. Translating gives CASSTSGRSYEQYF. This sequence joins TRBV6-5 and TRBJ2-7; no definite D call. Trimming left V 5 bases short and J 3 bases short, with 14 bases between. In germline, CDR1 is MNHEY, CDR2 SVGAGI. There are 14 residues in the CDR3.

J is TRBJ2-7 and V is TRBV4-3, with 9 bases identical to TRBD2. The J segment lost 5 bases and the V segment lost 4 bases, leaving 9 bases of the junction unmatched. Germline CDR1 LGHNA, CDR2 YSLEER. The CDR3 is 15 amino acids. CDR3: CASSRTVGGRDEQYF. CDR3 DNA: TGCGCCAGCAGCCGCACGGTGGGCGGGAGGGACGAGCAGTACTTC.

This clone was counted once. V and J are TRBV19 and TRBJ1-3; D unresolved. Trimming stripped 8 bases from V and 0 bases from J, with 5 bases between. Germline CDR1 is LNHDA and CDR2 is SQIVND (reference sequence). The CDR3 is made up of 12 amino acids. The chain's CDR3 is CASSTSGNTIYF. The CDR3 region has the DNA TGTGCCAGTTCAACCTCTGGAAACACCATATATTTT.

This clone was detected a few times. V is TRBV14 and J is TRBJ1-2; tentative D call: TRBD1 (6 bases). The CDR3 runs 14 residues. Deletions cut 0 bases from V and 8 bases from J, with 13 bases between. Germline loops: CDR1 SGHDN, CDR2 FVKESK. The CDR3 DNA is TGTGCCAGCAGCCAAGAACCCGGGGGCAGGGGCTACACCTTC. Protein sequence: CASSQEPGGRGYTF.

The V gene is TRBV28, the J gene TRBJ1-5, with a possible D match to TRBD1 (5 bases). Germline V gene lookup returns CDR1 MDHEN and CDR2 SYDVKM. V was cut by 8 bases and J by 1 base, with 18 bases left in between. This CDR3 is built from 16 residues. The CDR3 is CASLNPRQTSNQPQHF. The CDR3 coding sequence is TGTGCCAGCCTAAACCCCCGACAGACCAGCAATCAGCCCCAGCATTTT.

The rearrangement joins TRBV7-3 to TRBJ2-2, with D unclear. V was shortened by 2 bases and J by 5 bases, with 6 bases between the two germline ends. The CDR3 is 13 residues long. CDR1 and CDR2 from the germline V gene are SGHTA and FQGTGA. The CDR3 region is CASSLPQTGELFF. The CDR3 DNA reads TGTGCCAGCAGCTTACCCCAGACCGGGGAGCTGTTTTTT. Drawing the rest from reference TRBV7-3 and TRBJ2-2, the complete variable domain is GAGVSQTPSNKVTEKGKYVELRCDPISGHTALYWYRQSLGQGPEFLIYFQGTGAADDSGLPNDRFFAVRPEGSVSTLKIQRTERGDSAVYLCASSLPQTGELFFGEGSRLTVL.

CDR3 sequence reads: CASSPRDQANEQFF. CDR3 coding DNA: TGTGCCAGCAGCCCCAGGGATCAGGCAAATGAGCAGTTCTTC. The chain is built from TRBV7-2 and TRBJ2-1, with D possibly being TRBD1 (5 bases). The CDR3 runs 14 residues. From germline, CDR1 is SGHTA and CDR2 FQGNSA. V lost 5 bases and J 7 bases, leaving 15 bases between the germline ends.

V and J are TRBV3-1 (or the pseudogene TRBV3-2) and TRBJ2-5, with 8 bases aligning to TRBD2. The CDR3 loop spans 15 amino acids. The germline gives CDR1 LGHDT, CDR2 YNNKEL (reference sequence). J was trimmed by 5 bases and V by 2 bases; bases with no gene match: 7. CDR3 DNA: TGTGCCAGCAGCCAACCTACTAGCGGAGGGGAGACCCAGTACTTC. Translated, it gives CASSQPTSGGETQYF.

This clone was observed once. This sequence joins TRBV15 and TRBJ1-5; no firm D call. The V end was cut by 0 bases, the J end by 2 bases, with 8 bases between. The germline V gene encodes CDR1 LNHNV and CDR2 YYDKDF (reference sequence). The CDR3 runs to 15 residues. The CDR3 region is CATSRDYRGNQPQHF. DNA for the CDR3: TGTGCCACCAGCAGAGATTACCGGGGCAATCAGCCCCAGCATTTT.

CDR3 loop: CASSSPGHMNTEAFF. DNA of the CDR3: TGTGCCAGTAGTTCTCCGGGACACATGAACACTGAAGCTTTCTTT. V is TRBV19 and J is TRBJ1-1; the D gene is possibly TRBD1 (6 bases). This CDR3 has 15 amino acids. V gave up 5 bases and J gave up 0 bases, with 13 bases separating them. The germline V gene has CDR1 LNHDA and CDR2 SQIVND (reference sequence).

The chain combines TRBV19 with TRBJ1-1; TRBD1 is a possible D gene (6 bases). Germline lookup yields CDR1 LNHDA and CDR2 SQIVND (reference sequence). This CDR3 has 14 amino acids. V was pared by 6 bases and J by 5 bases, with 16 bases between. CDR3 bases: TGTGCCAGTAGCAGTCTGGGGGGCACAACTGAAGCTTTCTTT. It translates to CASSSLGGTTEAFF.

The chain joins TRBV15 to TRBJ1-3; D call uncertain. CDR3 length: 13 residues. Germline-derived CDR1 and CDR2 are LNHNV and YYDKDF (reference sequence). V gave up 5 bases and J gave up 2 bases, with 7 bases separating them. The CDR3 sequence is CATSQAAGNTIYF. CDR3 nucleotides: TGTGCCACCAGCCAGGCAGCTGGAAACACCATATATTTT.

The chain joins TRBV19 to TRBJ1-6; 9 bases line up with TRBD1. CDR1 LNHDA and CDR2 SQIVND come from the germline V gene (reference sequence). V shed 5 bases, J shed 7 bases, and the junction held 9 bases outside the gene matches. This CDR3 is 16 amino acids long. CDR3 residues: CASSLLGTGNNSPLHF. CDR3 in DNA: TGTGCCAGTAGTCTCCTCGGGACAGGGAACAATTCACCCCTCCACTTT. Supplemented by reference TRBV19 and TRBJ1-6, the full variable domain reads DGGITQSPKYLFRKEGQNVTLSCEQNLNHDAMYWYRQDPGQGLRLIYYSQIVNDFQKGDIAEGYSVSREKKESFPLTVTSAQKNPTAFYLCASSLLGTGNNSPLHFGNGTRLTVT.

The genes are TRBV5-4 and TRBJ2-2; no firm D call. Germline CDR1 and CDR2: SGHNT and YYREEE (reference sequence). The CDR3 consists of 16 residues. The V end lost 1 base, the J end lost 4 bases, and 14 bases lay between the germline ends. In nucleotides, the CDR3 is TGTGCCAGCAGCTTGAATAGGGATCGGCGCACCGGGGAGCTGTTTTTT. This sequence encodes CASSLNRDRRTGELFF.

The J gene is TRBJ2-3, the V gene TRBV11-1, with D perhaps TRBD1 (5 bases). Germline-derived CDR1 and CDR2 are SGHAT and FQDESV (reference sequence). The CDR3 extends over 13 amino acids. Trimming cost V 5 bases and J 7 bases, with 13 bases left between them. The CDR3 region is CASSTAGLNTQYF. CDR3 in DNA: TGTGCCAGCAGCACCGCAGGGCTAAATACGCAGTATTTT.